The 28 T cell receptor beta chains below were found in one sample sequenced in a study of regulatory T cells in long-lasting Graves disease. According to the study, TCR beta libraries were built with iRepertoire HTBI primers and CDR3-region Arm-PCR. TCRdb processed the multiplex PCR reads anew with MiXCR; each CDR3 protein has one entry. The table shows about half a million distinct CDR3 sequences, with roughly 23% occurring only once. The sample's time point: persistent/refractory GD, antithyroid drugs over 5 years with positive TRAb. With RNA extracted from PBMCs as input, the TCR library was made. The source material was peripheral blood mononuclear cells (PBMCs), sampled when the disease was refractory, from a patient treated with antithyroid drugs. Source of these receptors: a female donor with Graves disease.

This clonotype was picked up many times. Mismatch with germline at one junction end may stem from a read error. The V and J genes are TRBV7-7 and TRBJ2-2; D might be TRBD1 or TRBD2, each matching 5 bases. CDR1 and CDR2 (germline): SSHAT, FNYEAQ (reference sequence). The length of the CDR3 is 16 residues. The CDR3 coding sequence is TGTGCTAGCAGCTTAGTCGGGGACGTGGACACCGGGGAGCTGTTTTTT. Translated: CASSLVGDVDTGELFF.

This rearrangement joins TRBV6-1 to TRBJ2-2; D might be TRBD1 or TRBD2, each matching 5 bases. Germline V gene sequence: CDR1 MNHNS, CDR2 SASEGT. The CDR3 sequence is 17 residues long. The V end was cut by 3 bases, the J end by 4 bases, with 18 bases between. The CDR3 here is CASSDLRQGAGTGELFF. CDR3 sequence (DNA): TGTGCCAGCAGTGACCTAAGGCAGGGTGCGGGCACCGGGGAGCTGTTTTTT.

In this sample, this clonotype turned up a few times. The V call is TRBV4-1, the J call TRBJ2-7; weak D call: TRBD1 (5 bases). The CDR3 extends over 15 amino acids. CDR1 and CDR2 (germline): MGHRA, YSYEKL. Between the trimmed V and J ends, which lost 3 bases and 3 bases, there was a span of 15 bases. CDR3 DNA sequence: TGCGCCAGCAGCCAGGGTAGAGGCAGGGTCTACGAGCAGTACTTC. Translation: CASSQGRGRVYEQYF.

This clonotype was counted between two and nine times. This chain uses TRBV11-2 with TRBJ2-3, with D perhaps given as TRBD1 or TRBD2 (5 bases each). Deletions cut 6 bases from V and 5 bases from J, with 24 bases between. The germline V gene has CDR1 SGHAT and CDR2 FQNNGV. The CDR3 runs to 17 residues. In nucleotides, the CDR3 is TGTGCCAGCAGGCCCCGAAGGCGGCCCTTGGGGGAAGATACGCAGTATTTT. Protein sequence: CASRPRRRPLGEDTQYF.

The genes are TRBV20-1 and TRBJ1-2; no reliable D call. The CDR3 has 16 amino acids. Germline V gene lookup returns CDR1 DFQATT and CDR2 SNEGSKA (reference sequence). The V and J ends lost 1 base and 3 bases respectively, with 18 bases between them. CDR3 bases: TGCAGTGCTAGAGCCCTGGGAAAGCCGGTGGACTATGGCTACACCTTC. This gives the protein CSARALGKPVDYGYTF.

The chain's CDR3 is CASSPPRDRGFYF. The CDR3 DNA reads as TGTGCCAGCAGTCCACCCCGGGACAGGGGATTTTACTTC. V usage is TRBV6-1 and J usage is TRBJ2-4, with 10 positions matching TRBD1. With 5 bases clipped from V and 16 bases from J, the junction kept 11 bases outside the gene matches. The CDR3 covers 13 residues. In germline, CDR1 is MNHNS, CDR2 SASEGT.

This clonotype came up many times. The chain is built from TRBV28 and TRBJ2-2; no definite D call. The CDR3 loop spans 15 amino acids. The germline CDR1 and CDR2 sequences are MDHEN and SYDVKM. Trimming removed 6 bases at V and 0 bases at J, with 11 bases between. In DNA form, the CDR3 reads TGTGCCAGCAGCCCCGGCGTGACGAACACCGGGGAGCTGTTTTTT. Its protein is CASSPGVTNTGELFF.

V gene TRBV28 combines with J gene TRBJ2-2; D uncertain. Germline V gene sequence: CDR1 MDHEN, CDR2 SYDVKM. The V gene lost 5 bases and the J gene lost 4 bases, with 14 bases spanning the gap. CDR3 length: 15 amino acids. This CDR3 reads CASSPGRAATGELFF. The CDR3, as DNA: TGTGCCAGCAGTCCGGGCCGGGCGGCCACCGGGGAGCTGTTTTTT. The full variable domain, rest sourced from reference TRBV28 and TRBJ2-2, is DVKVTQSSRYLVKRTGEKVFLECVQDMDHENMFWYRQDPGLGLRLIYFSYDVKMKEKGDIPEGYSVSREKKERFSLILESASTNQTSMYLCASSPGRAATGELFFGEGSRLTVL.

This clonotype has more than one count but fewer than ten. The gene calls are TRBV20-1 and TRBJ2-3; a weak D match, TRBD2 (6 bases). Germline V gives CDR1 DFQATT, CDR2 SNEGSKA (reference sequence). Deletions cut 5 bases from V and 5 bases from J, with 17 bases between. The CDR3 totals 14 residues. CDR3 region: CSAGRLDVEDTQYF. CDR3 coding DNA: TGCAGTGCTGGGAGACTAGATGTGGAAGATACGCAGTATTTT.

This clonotype has ten or more counts. The chain employs TRBV10-3 and TRBJ2-7, with D unresolved. The CDR3 is 13 residues long. From germline, CDR1 is ENHRY and CDR2 SYGVKD. Trimming shortened V by 2 bases and J by 2 bases, and 7 bases separated the two germline ends. The CDR3 nucleotides read TGTGCCATCAGTGAGAAGGGCCCCTACGAGCAGTACTTC. Its protein is CAISEKGPYEQYF.

Many counts were recorded for this clonotype. The chain joins TRBV29-1 to TRBJ2-7; weak D call: TRBD2 (7 bases). Germline assignment: CDR1 SQVTM and CDR2 ANQGSEA. The V gene lost 4 bases and the J gene lost 5 bases, with 21 bases spanning the gap. This CDR3 comprises 15 residues. The CDR3 DNA reads as TGCAGCGTTGTCCCTACCGGGCGGGGGCTCAACGAGCAGTACTTC. Protein product: CSVVPTGRGLNEQYF.

The J gene is TRBJ2-3, the V gene TRBV28, with 11 nucleotides matching TRBD2. Germline V gene data show CDR1 as MDHEN and CDR2 as SYDVKM. CDR3 size: 14 residues. The V segment lost 8 bases and the J segment 0 bases; nucleotides outside the gene matches: 1. The CDR3 loop reads CASGTSGSTDTQYF. CDR3 in DNA: TGTGCCAGCGGGACTAGCGGCAGCACAGATACGCAGTATTTT.

This clonotype came up a few times. The chain combines TRBV10-3 with TRBJ1-5, with D possibly TRBD1 on 6 matching bases. Germline CDR1 and CDR2: ENHRY and SYGVKD. Trimming cost V 0 bases and J 6 bases, with 21 bases left between them. The CDR3 runs to 18 residues. CDR3 residues: CAISESFWDTFYPQPQHF. CDR3 DNA sequence: TGTGCCATCAGTGAGTCATTCTGGGACACGTTCTATCCTCAGCCCCAGCATTTT.

This clonotype appeared a single time. A much larger clone lies a single base off, so this may be a read error. The rearrangement uses TRBV6-1 and TRBJ2-7; 8 bases fit TRBD2. After removal of 5 bases from V and 2 bases from J, the junction contained 11 bases not matched to a gene. CDR1 is MNHNS and CDR2 is SASEGT in the germline V gene. The CDR3 loop spans 16 amino acids. The CDR3 sequence: CASSHRGSGEPYEQYF. The CDR3 DNA follows: TGTGCCAGCAGTCACCGGGGTAGCGGGGAGCCCTACGAGCAGTACTTC.

As to this clonotype: A read error may explain this, as a much larger clone is one base away. This sequence joins TRBV6-1 and TRBJ1-2; perhaps TRBD1 as D (6 bases). Per germline, CDR1 MNHNS and CDR2 SASEGT. This CDR3 comprises 13 residues. V shed 5 bases and J shed 7 bases, with 14 bases lying between them. The CDR3 sequence is CASSRDTDCGYTF. CDR3 sequence (DNA): TGTGCCAGCAGTCGGGACACTGACTGTGGCTACACCTTC.

The CDR3 sequence is CASSSGQGRWPQHF. The DNA of the CDR3 is TGTGCCAGCAGCTCGGGACAGGGGCGGTGGCCCCAGCATTTT. J is TRBJ1-5 and V is TRBV5-6, with 10 bases that match TRBD1. Trimming cost V 3 bases and J 9 bases; bases outside gene matches: 6. The CDR3 runs 14 residues. Germline loops: CDR1 SGHDT, CDR2 YYEEEE.

The CDR3 coding sequence is TGTGCCACCAGTGAGCCGGGACAGGGGGCCTACACCTTC. It encodes CATSEPGQGAYTF. The chain uses TRBV24-1 and TRBJ1-2; 12 bases are a match to TRBD1. J was trimmed by 10 bases and V by 4 bases; bases with no gene match: 3. This CDR3 region has 13 residues. Germline V lookup: CDR1 KGHDR, CDR2 SFDVKD.

In this sample, this clonotype turned up many times. The chain is built from TRBV7-2 and TRBJ2-2; 7 nucleotides align to TRBD2. The length of the CDR3 is 16 residues. Trimming cost V 2 bases and J 3 bases; bases outside gene matches: 6. Germline CDR1 reads SGHTA; CDR2 reads FQGNSA. The CDR3 loop reads CASSLRTRADTGELFF. The CDR3 DNA is TGTGCCAGCAGCTTACGGACTAGGGCCGACACCGGGGAGCTGTTTTTT.

This clonotype was found a few times. V gene TRBV3-1 combines with J gene TRBJ2-5, with D possibly matching TRBD2 (5 bases). V dropped 1 base and J dropped 2 bases, with 17 bases sitting between them. The CDR3 sequence is 17 residues long. Germline assignment: CDR1 LGHDT and CDR2 YNNKEL (reference sequence). CDR3 sequence: CASSQGSGRPTQETQYF. CDR3 nucleotide sequence: TGTGCCAGCAGCCAAGGGAGCGGCAGACCGACACAAGAGACCCAGTACTTC.

This clonotype was detected only once. The rearrangement uses TRBV29-1 and TRBJ2-3, with D possibly called TRBD1 or TRBD2 (5 bases each). CDR1 and CDR2 (germline): SQVTM, ANQGSEA. CDR3 length: 13 amino acids. V gave up 7 bases and J gave up 2 bases, with 13 bases separating them. Written as DNA, the CDR3 is TGCAGCGCCGACCTGGGGGACACAGATACGCAGTATTTT. Translation: CSADLGDTDTQYF.

V and J are TRBV6-2 or TRBV6-3 and TRBJ1-2; TRBD1 aligns across 7 bases. CDR1 and CDR2 (germline): MNHEY, SVGEGT. J lost 1 base, V lost 2 bases, and 4 bases had no gene match. The CDR3 totals 15 residues. Written as DNA, the CDR3 is TGTGCCAGCAGTTACGAGACAGGGATTAACTATGGCTACACCTTC. Translated, it gives CASSYETGINYGYTF.

The sample holds many counts of this clonotype. The genes are TRBV20-1 and TRBJ1-1; 9 bases are a match to TRBD1. The CDR3 has 14 residues. CDR1 and CDR2 from the germline V gene are DFQATT and SNEGSKA (reference sequence). J gave up 5 bases and V 3 bases, and 7 bases lay outside the gene matches. In nucleotides, the CDR3 is TGCAGTGCTAGGGAGGGACAGGGAGGGACTGAAGCTTTCTTT. Translation: CSAREGQGGTEAFF.

This clonotype was found many times. V is TRBV27 and J is TRBJ1-2; D unresolved. From germline, CDR1 is MNHEY and CDR2 SMNVEV (reference sequence). This CDR3 comprises 13 residues. Trimming took off 6 bases at V and 6 bases at J, with 14 bases between the two ends. CDR3 in DNA: TGTGCCAGCAGCTATGGGCCCAATCATGGCTACACCTTC. The encoded protein is CASSYGPNHGYTF.

This chain uses TRBV5-1 with TRBJ2-7; D gene unclear. The germline CDR1 and CDR2 sequences are SGHRS and YFSETQ. V lost 3 bases and J 9 bases, leaving 19 bases between the germline ends. The CDR3 sequence is 14 residues long. In DNA, the CDR3 is TGCGCCAGCAGCTCTCAGACGGACGGTAGAGTGCAGTACTTC. This encodes CASSSQTDGRVQYF. Together with reference TRBV5-1 and TRBJ2-7, the CDR3 gives the full variable domain: KAGVTQTPRYLIKTRGQQVTLSCSPISGHRSVSWYQQTPGQGLQFLFEYFSETQRNKGNFPGRFSGRQFSNSRSEMNVSTLELGDSALYLCASSSQTDGRVQYFGPGTRLTVT.

This clonotype was counted many times. V usage is TRBV6-1 and J usage is TRBJ1-1; D gene uncertain. Trimming shortened V by 6 bases and J by 3 bases, and 11 bases separated the two germline ends. The germline CDR1 and CDR2 sequences are MNHNS and SASEGT. This CDR3 comprises 13 residues. This chain's CDR3 is CASRMGLDTEAFF. CDR3 sequence (DNA): TGTGCCAGCAGGATGGGATTGGACACTGAAGCTTTCTTT.

A few counts support this clonotype. At one end, the junction sequence differs from germline, possibly due to a read error. The chain combines TRBV7-7 with TRBJ1-1; D perhaps matches TRBD1 (5 bases). This CDR3 has 14 amino acids. Per germline, CDR1 SSHAT and CDR2 FNYEAQ (reference sequence). The CDR3 DNA sequence: TGTGCTAGCAGGCCCAGGGAAATGAACACTGAAGCTTTCTTT. This codes for CASRPREMNTEAFF.

In its sample, this clonotype was seen a few times. A much more abundant neighbour one base away suggests this may be a read error. The chain carries TRBV29-1 and TRBJ1-2; D call uncertain. The CDR3 runs to 11 residues. Germline V gene sequence: CDR1 SQVTM, CDR2 ANQGSEA. The CDR3 is CSAEGDYGYTF. As DNA, the CDR3 is TGCAGCGCTGAAGGTGACTATGGCTACACCTTC.

The table lists this clonotype with many counts. The rearrangement joins TRBV6-1 to TRBJ1-5; possibly TRBD1 for D (5 bases). Trimming took off 5 bases at V and 4 bases at J, with 15 bases between the two ends. CDR1 and CDR2 from the germline V gene are MNHNS and SASEGT. The CDR3 is 15 amino acids. CDR3 sequence reads: CASSRVAGSNQPQHF. DNA for the CDR3: TGTGCCAGCAGTAGGGTGGCAGGGAGTAATCAGCCCCAGCATTTT.